A selection of T cell receptor beta chains follows, all from one sample in a study of T-cell reconstitution after alpha-beta-depleted transplantation in children. A single record per CDR3 protein comes from TCRdb applying MiXCR to the PCR reads. The repertoire includes about 90,000 distinct CDR3 sequences, approximately 9.2% of them detected once, and approximately 6.6% sits in the top ten. The sequencing here drew on PBMCs from the stem cell graft donor, taken from the stem cell graft. The receptors here all came from a human donor who donated a stem cell graft to a child with congenital amegakaryocytic thrombocytopenia. The CDR3 runs from the conserved cysteine through the conserved F or W. The order of the fields is V gene, CDR3 protein.

v_gene: TRBV9
CDR3aa: CASSASGNLGSPLHF

v_gene: TRBV5-1
CDR3aa: CASSLQGTSSYNEQFF

v_gene: TRBV5-4
CDR3aa: CASSKESGQPYEQYF

v_gene: TRBV20-1
CDR3aa: CSAGISVSYNSPLHF

v_gene: TRBV7-2
CDR3aa: CASSRDRRNSPLHF

v_gene: TRBV29-1
CDR3aa: CSVDPTSGEEEFF

v_gene: TRBV4-1
CDR3aa: CASSPNGVSGNTIYF

v_gene: TRBV6-1
CDR3aa: CASSRNRGNEQFF

v_gene: TRBV7-6
CDR3aa: CASSLDLGGEQYF

v_gene: TRBV19
CDR3aa: CATRTGTGPEAFF

v_gene: TRBV2
CDR3aa: CASTLPYSPLHF

v_gene: TRBV6-1
CDR3aa: CASSNLSNYGYTF

v_gene: TRBV12-3/TRBV12-4
CDR3aa: CASSLILQEKLFF

v_gene: TRBV7-2
CDR3aa: CASSSTAGDPLEQYF

v_gene: TRBV5-1
CDR3aa: CASSYLLGTEAFF

v_gene: TRBV30
CDR3aa: CAWEGGRRHNEQFF

v_gene: TRBV20-1
CDR3aa: CSAVQGVEQYF

v_gene: TRBV15
CDR3aa: CATGTGPSGANVLTF

v_gene: TRBV6-2/TRBV6-3
CDR3aa: CASSYRGLAGVGFNNEQFF

v_gene: TRBV5-5
CDR3aa: CAGGQNTGELFF

v_gene: TRBV6-2/TRBV6-3
CDR3aa: CASSSAETGELFF

v_gene: TRBV12-3/TRBV12-4
CDR3aa: CASSLDRNTIYF

v_gene: TRBV12-3/TRBV12-4
CDR3aa: CASSLDETDGYTF

v_gene: TRBV5-1
CDR3aa: CASSTQQGNEQFF

v_gene: TRBV5-1
CDR3aa: CASSLISGSSGNTIYF

v_gene: TRBV6-1
CDR3aa: CASRPPTVGANTEAFF

v_gene: TRBV5-1
CDR3aa: CASSSLGQGTLTDTQYF

v_gene: TRBV13
CDR3aa: CASSLEDGEKLFF

v_gene: TRBV28
CDR3aa: CASSSPGREETQYF

v_gene: TRBV15
CDR3aa: CATSSFVSGLYNEQFF

v_gene: TRBV7-9
CDR3aa: CASSFDGYTF

v_gene: TRBV18
CDR3aa: CASSQTGQGAWYEQYF

v_gene: TRBV28
CDR3aa: CASSSTGTTRQLAEQYF

v_gene: TRBV4-2
CDR3aa: CASSPIQGNTEAFF

v_gene: TRBV27
CDR3aa: CASKRGGGTDTQYF

v_gene: TRBV6-5
CDR3aa: CASRLGTGELFF

v_gene: TRBV5-1
CDR3aa: CASQLTSGRFYEQYF

v_gene: TRBV4-2
CDR3aa: CASSQAGEDEQYF

v_gene: TRBV12-3/TRBV12-4
CDR3aa: CASTVGWSGGPQETQYF

v_gene: TRBV7-3
CDR3aa: CASSLRPSPVNTEAFF

v_gene: TRBV5-1
CDR3aa: CASSLEALSTGIQYF

v_gene: TRBV28
CDR3aa: CASSFSLDGREKLFF

v_gene: TRBV5-1
CDR3aa: CASSSTGAIANYGYTF

v_gene: TRBV7-2
CDR3aa: CASSLGGSSGNTIYF

v_gene: TRBV6-5
CDR3aa: CASLDTGLGYGYTF

v_gene: TRBV2
CDR3aa: CASSYSVELFF

v_gene: TRBV4-1
CDR3aa: CASSQEGNVGETQYF

v_gene: TRBV6-5
CDR3aa: CASSPGGSYNSPLHF

v_gene: TRBV20-1
CDR3aa: CSARVGGTGGEQYF

v_gene: TRBV5-1
CDR3aa: CASSWTGGSYEQYF

v_gene: TRBV7-9
CDR3aa: CASSERDSSSYEQYF

v_gene: TRBV7-8
CDR3aa: CASQLQGSEAFF

v_gene: TRBV3-1
CDR3aa: CASSKLVFQPQHF

v_gene: TRBV20-1
CDR3aa: CSAETGAYGYTF

v_gene: TRBV7-2
CDR3aa: CASSLARNGDTQYF

v_gene: TRBV20-1
CDR3aa: CSAPFMGTLYEQYF

v_gene: TRBV5-1
CDR3aa: CASSEDPTNYGYTF

v_gene: TRBV9
CDR3aa: CASSVSPTNSPLHF

v_gene: TRBV5-1
CDR3aa: CASSRTSGDTDTQYF

v_gene: TRBV4-2
CDR3aa: CAMSPGVTGELFF